The clone carrying this T cell receptor beta chain was seen just once. The V gene's germline CDR1 is PRHDT and CDR2 FYEKMQ (reference sequence). The CDR3 loop spans 14 amino acids. Trimming removed 0 bases from V and 6 bases from J; junction bases left unmatched: 2. The data stem from a study of CD8+ T cells in alopecia areata. Noted treatment: oral pan-JAK inhibitor, 5-10 mg twice daily. Following extraction, RNA underwent reverse transcription to cDNA, which served as the sequencing template. Here immunoSEQ multiplex PCR was the method, and the copy in TCRdb shows in-frame clones only, minus some. The repertoire has about 110,000 clones, roughly 84% of them found once; the top ten carry less than 30%.

The V call is TRBV13, the J call TRBJ2-7; 10 bases are shared with TRBD2. This receptor was obtained from a human donor with alopecia areata. Sequencing used CD8+ T cells sorted from blood, obtained at week 24, from a patient treated with tofacitinib. The CDR3 DNA reads as TGTGCCAGCAGCTTAGGACTAGCGGGGTCCGAGCAGTACTTC. It encodes CASSLGLAGSEQYF.